This TCR beta chain comes out of a study of vaccination effects on CD4 cells after COVID-19. CDR1 is MNHNY and CDR2 is SVGAGI in the germline V gene (reference sequence). Trimming left V 4 bases short and J 0 bases short, with 7 bases between. There are 14 residues in the CDR3. Worth noting for this clone: Its antigen is currently unknown.

Once cultured for roughly ten days, the cells underwent separation to obtain CD4+ T cells. Participants were given two doses of BNT162b2 or mRNA-1273 vaccine. Neither prior SARS-CoV-2 infection nor positive nucleocapsid antibodies were present in the vaccine recipients. Method: immunoSEQ multiplex PCR; TCRdb's copy keeps in-frame clones and lacks some. This table has about 57,000 clones, 78% appearing once. This specimen was CD4+ T cells from PBMCs cultured without peptide, taken after COVID-19 vaccination. This chain joins TRBV6-6 and TRBJ2-1, with D perhaps TRBD1 (5 bases). This sequence originates from a human donor who received a COVID-19 vaccine. The CDR3 reads CASSFDSSYNEQFF. The DNA of the CDR3 is TGTGCCAGCAGTTTCGACAGCTCCTACAATGAGCAGTTCTTC.